This T cell receptor (beta chain) was documented in a study of glioma-infiltrating T cells after dendritic cell vaccination (dated by TCRdb to the mid-2010s). Study-wide context: The cohort comprised about 15 glioblastoma patients from Phase I and II dendritic cell vaccination trials, 9 newly diagnosed and 6 with recurrent disease. Autologous tumor lysate-pulsed dendritic cell vaccination was administered to the patients between about 2003 and 2012. To make the vaccine, monocyte-derived dendritic cells were cultured for about seven days with IL-4 and GM-CSF and then pulsed overnight with autologous tumor lysate. Patients received three intradermal dendritic cell vaccine injections at biweekly intervals in the arm below the axilla. In glioblastoma patients vaccinated with dendritic cells, deep sequencing of TCR beta CDR3 regions served to measure tumor-infiltrating lymphocyte content and to compare repertoires between tumor and blood. Survival after dendritic cell vaccination was correlated with TCR sequencing metrics, such as TIL content and the overlap between tumor and blood repertoires. What the work shows at the level of the full study, not this receptor alone: TCR clonality showed no direct relationship with survival, which suggests that a diverse polyclonal response may be important. After dendritic cell vaccination, a higher estimated pretreatment TIL content predicted longer time to progression and overall survival. The TCR overlap response model with three groups was called speculative and said to need prospective validation. The cohort was small and heterogeneous, and full blood and tumor sets were available for few patients, with initial-recurrent tumor pairs available for even fewer patients.

CDR1 MNHNS and CDR2 SASEGT were looked up in the germline V gene. CDR3 length: 16 amino acids, cysteine to phenylalanine. The read is trimmed to its CDR3 DNA, 48 bases read in frame from base 1. Trimming costs V 0 bases and J 0 bases, and their ends lie 9 bases apart. TCRB CDR3 regions were amplified from 2 to 2.5 ug genomic DNA, or all available DNA if less, using the immunoSEQ assay. Multiplex PCR used 60 forward primers for TCR V beta segments and 13 reverse primers for J beta segments. To estimate reads per starting template, synthetic control templates were spiked into each sample at limiting dilution. The Illumina HiSeq System generated 87 bp sequencing reads. Turning to the authors' computational methods: To remove PCR and sequencing errors, closely related sequences were merged with a nearest neighbor algorithm. TCR overlap was defined as the percentage of unique tumor TCR beta sequences that were also found in the peripheral blood of the same patient. Imported from immuneACCESS, the table was reduced by TCRdb to in-frame sequences with V and J called. These copies leave out some clones; in studies compared against another copy, an unresolved V gene accounts for under half, and the cause of the remainder is not known. For V, J and clone size, that table is used; D and trimming come from the DNA. A total of about 24,000 clones appear in this sample, about 90% of them only once. In total, the top ten clones hold roughly 2.9% of the sample.

To note about this clone: This receptor's antigen is unknown. No much larger clonotype is one base removed from it; base qualities were not supplied.

This specimen's time point label, interpreted: after dendritic cell vaccination, including at tumor progression/relapse. To be selected, patients needed enough residual fresh-frozen tumor tissue and more than two years of available survival data. An isocitrate dehydrogenase mutation was not carried by any of the glioblastoma patients, although molecular status was otherwise variable. PBMC were collected before vaccination, two weeks after the third vaccination, and at tumor progression when it occurred. Genomic DNA was extracted with the Qiagen DNeasy Blood extraction Kit. The sample consisted of blood, taken after dendritic cell vaccination. This clonotype was obtained from a human donor with glioblastoma. Recombination linked TRBV6-1 to TRBJ1-3, with the D gene not confidently named. CDR3 protein: CASSEASQYSGNTIYF. The sequenced DNA is TGTGCCAGCAGTGAAGCGTCACAGTACTCTGGAAACACCATATATTTT.